The clone carrying this TCR beta chain was detected a few times. CDR1 and CDR2 (germline): LNHDA, SQIVND (reference sequence). V was pared by 7 bases and J by 1 base, with 16 bases between. This CDR3 region has 15 residues. This record belongs to a study of T-cell memory formation after mild COVID-19. About the research overall: TCR clusters largely stayed donor specific.

TCRdb reprocessed the 5' RACE reads via MiXCR and lists one record per CDR3 protein. The repertoire has some 300,000 distinct CDR3 sequences, roughly 21% of them found once; the top ten carry approximately 21%. This chain joins TRBV19 and TRBJ1-1, with D uncertain. Material: PBMCs or a T cell subset sorted from them (not recorded which). This sequence originates from a man in his late teens or twenties who had mild COVID-19 (a few samples of this study predate the infection). Cell type and time point are not known. DNA for the CDR3: TGTGCCAGTAACCATGGGCCCGGAGGGAACACTGAAGCTTTCTTT. Encoded protein: CASNHGPGGNTEAFF.